The 5 T cell receptor beta chains below all came from one sample that was sequenced in a study of Graves' ophthalmopathy and Graves' hyperthyroidism. Amplification of TCR beta CDR3 regions used RNA transcripts. Scientists carried out first-round RT-PCR using HTBI primers and then a second-round multiplex PCR. TCRdb recomputed calls from the multiplex PCR reads with MiXCR, one row per CDR3 protein. The sample records over a million distinct CDR3 sequences, approximately 35% being singletons. What was sequenced was peripheral blood or thyroid tissue (not recorded which). The receptor source for this set is an adult man with Graves' hyperthyroidism.

The chain has TRBV2 and TRBJ2-5; 7 bases match TRBD2. There are 10 residues in the CDR3. In germline, CDR1 is SNHLY, CDR2 FYNNEI. Unmatched junction bases numbered 0, after V lost 11 bases and J lost 3 bases. CDR3 sequence (DNA): TGTGCCGGGAGGGAAGAGACCCAGTACTTC. It encodes CAGREETQYF.

In the case of this clonotype: The junction shows a germline mismatch at one end, possibly a read error. The chain is built from TRBV7-9 and TRBJ1-3, with a weak D call TRBD1 (6 bases). There are 17 residues in the CDR3. Germline CDR1 is SEHNR and CDR2 is FQNEAQ (reference sequence). CDR3 protein: CASSQWAGANSGNTIYF. CDR3 DNA sequence: TGCGCCAGCAGCCAGTGGGCGGGGGCGAACTCTGGAAACACCATATATTTT.

The CDR3 reads CSSGGRAGETQYF. The CDR3 bases are TGCAGCTCAGGCGGCAGGGCAGGGGAGACCCAGTACTTC. The chain carries TRBV29-1 and TRBJ2-5, with D perhaps matching TRBD1 (5 bases). With 8 bases removed from V and 5 bases from J, the gap between germline ends came to 18 bases. This CDR3 contains 13 residues. Germline V CDR1 and CDR2: SQVTM, ANQGSEA.

To note about this clonotype: This may be a read error, as it is one base from a much larger clone. Here the CDR3 omits its conserved ending phenylalanine or tryptophan, so a read error is the likely source. The chain uses TRBV9 and TRBJ1-2, with a tentative D call TRBD1 (5 bases). V was trimmed by 3 bases and J by 4 bases, leaving 13 bases between them. This CDR3 is built from 14 residues. The germline CDR1 and CDR2 sequences are SGDLS and YYNGEE. The CDR3 is CASSAQGAPYGYTS. Here the CDR3 DNA reads TGTGCCAGCAGCGCCCAAGGGGCCCCCTATGGCTACACCTCC.

The rearrangement uses TRBV24-1 and TRBJ1-5, with 7 bases lining up with TRBD1. Germline V gives CDR1 KGHDR, CDR2 SFDVKD. Trimming cost V 8 bases and J 6 bases; bases outside gene matches: 6. The CDR3 covers 13 residues. The CDR3, as DNA: TGTGCCACCATGGGACAGTCCGGTCAGCCCCAGCATTTT. Protein sequence: CATMGQSGQPQHF.